These 10 T cell receptor beta chains originate from one sample sequenced in a study of shared clonotypes between healthy human individuals. Sequencing was performed with immunoSEQ multiplex PCR; in TCRdb, only in-frame clones are kept and a portion is missing. This table has about 530,000 clones, over 75% appearing once. The specimen sequenced was PBMCs. These receptor sequences come from a woman aged 40 to 50 in good health. Some clones in this sample may be carry-over from other donors' samples.

In nucleotides, the CDR3 is TGTGCCAGCAGCTTAGGCAGCCTCCAAGAGACCCAGTACTTC. This sequence encodes CASSLGSLQETQYF. The chain is built from TRBV5-5 and TRBJ2-5; D not resolved. The germline CDR1 and CDR2 sequences are SGHKS and YYEKEE (reference sequence). This CDR3 region has 14 residues. V shed 2 bases and J shed 1 base, with 9 bases lying between them.

V and J are TRBV28 and TRBJ2-6; 8 bases align to TRBD1. Germline V gene sequence: CDR1 MDHEN, CDR2 SYDVKM. The CDR3 extends over 17 amino acids. V lost 2 bases, J lost 2 bases, and 5 bases stayed unmatched. The CDR3: CASSLGQGAPGANVLTF. The CDR3 nucleotides are TGTGCCAGCAGTTTAGGGCAGGGGGCCCCTGGGGCCAACGTCCTGACTTTC.

The gene calls are TRBV7-8 and TRBJ2-2, with 10 bases lining up with TRBD2. From germline, CDR1 is SGHVS and CDR2 FQNEAQ. Germline trimming cut 0 bases from V and 7 bases from J; bases unmatched to any gene: 8. This CDR3 is built from 17 residues. The CDR3 reads CASSLARTSGIGGELFF. CDR3 DNA: TGTGCCAGCAGCTTAGCGCGCACTAGCGGGATCGGCGGGGAGCTGTTTTTT.

V and J are TRBV27 and TRBJ2-1, with 9 bases that match TRBD2. CDR1 and CDR2 from the germline V gene are MNHEY and SMNVEV (reference sequence). This CDR3 contains 15 residues. Losses at the gene ends were 3 bases for V and 2 bases for J; bases not matched to a gene: 2. DNA for the CDR3: TGTGCCAGCAGTTTCCGACTAGCGGCCTACAATGAGCAGTTCTTC. Its protein product is CASSFRLAAYNEQFF.

The V and J genes are TRBV11-2 and TRBJ1-3; D gene unclear. From germline, CDR1 is SGHAT and CDR2 FQNNGV. Deletions cut 5 bases from V and 2 bases from J, with 10 bases between. This CDR3 comprises 14 residues. CDR3 nucleotide sequence: TGTGCCAGCAGCCAACAGATAACTGGAAACACCATATATTTT. This codes for CASSQQITGNTIYF. The full variable domain, completed using reference TRBV11-2 and TRBJ1-3, is EAGVAQSPRYKIIEKRQSVAFWCNPISGHATLYWYQQILGQGPKLLIQFQNNGVVDDSQLPKDRFSAERLKGVDSTLKIQPAKLEDSAVYLCASSQQITGNTIYFGEGSWLTVV.

V is TRBV9 and J is TRBJ2-7, with D maybe TRBD1 (6 bases). V gave up 3 bases and J gave up 0 bases, with 10 bases separating them. Germline CDR1 reads SGDLS; CDR2 reads YYNGEE. The CDR3 totals 14 residues. The CDR3 region has the DNA TGTGCCAGCAGCGCCACAGGGCGCTCCTACGAGCAGTACTTC. It encodes CASSATGRSYEQYF.

The DNA of the CDR3 is TGTGCCAGCAGCTTAAGGGCACCTTCGAACACCGGGGAGCTGTTTTTT. As protein: CASSLRAPSNTGELFF. V and J are TRBV7-3 and TRBJ2-2; D gene unclear. Germline V gene lookup returns CDR1 SGHTA and CDR2 FQGTGA. V was pared by 1 base and J by 0 bases, with 9 bases between. The CDR3 is 16 residues long.

The chain has TRBV10-1 and TRBJ2-1; D possibly corresponds to TRBD1 (5 bases). The CDR3 covers 13 residues. The germline gives CDR1 WNHNN, CDR2 SYGVQD (reference sequence). V lost 5 bases to trimming and J lost 5 bases, with 10 bases between them. The CDR3 DNA reads TGCGCCAGCAGTTCTTCAGGGAACAATGAGCAGTTCTTC. Protein sequence: CASSSSGNNEQFF.

This rearrangement joins TRBV6-1 to TRBJ2-3; D is possibly TRBD1 or TRBD2 (6 bases each). V lost 3 bases to trimming and J lost 5 bases, with 12 bases between them. Germline V CDR1 and CDR2: MNHNS, SASEGT. The CDR3 is made up of 14 amino acids. Written as DNA, the CDR3 is TGTGCCAGCAGTGATAGCGGAGGGGGAGATACGCAGTATTTT. Its translation is CASSDSGGGDTQYF.

The chain uses TRBV28 and TRBJ2-1; no definite D call. CDR3 length equals 15 residues. Trimming stripped 8 bases from V and 2 bases from J, with 16 bases between. Germline V gene sequence: CDR1 MDHEN, CDR2 SYDVKM. The CDR3 region is CASLPWVSTYNEQFF. CDR3 coding DNA: TGTGCCAGCCTTCCGTGGGTAAGCACCTACAATGAGCAGTTCTTC.